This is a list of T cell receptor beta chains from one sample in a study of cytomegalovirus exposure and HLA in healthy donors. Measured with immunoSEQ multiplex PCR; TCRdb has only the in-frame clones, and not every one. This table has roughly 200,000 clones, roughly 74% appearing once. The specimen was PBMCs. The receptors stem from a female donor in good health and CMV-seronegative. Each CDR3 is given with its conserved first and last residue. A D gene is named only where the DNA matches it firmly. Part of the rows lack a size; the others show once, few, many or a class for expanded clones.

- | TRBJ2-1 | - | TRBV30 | TGTGCCGGACGTCCCCGGGACACGTACAATGAGCAGTTCTTC | CAGRPRDTYNEQFF
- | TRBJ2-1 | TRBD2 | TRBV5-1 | TGCGCCAGCAGCTTGTGGACTAGTTTTTTTAGCGATGAGCAGTTCTTC | CASSLWTSFFSDEQFF
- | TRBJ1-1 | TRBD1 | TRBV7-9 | TGTGCCAGCAGCCAGAGACAGGGCACTGAAGCTTTCTTT | CASSQRQGTEAFF
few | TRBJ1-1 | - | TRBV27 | TGTGCCAGCAGTTTGGACCCGACGGGAAACACTGAAGCTTTCTTT | CASSLDPTGNTEAFF
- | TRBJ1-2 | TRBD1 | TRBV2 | TGTGCCAGCAGTGGAGTGAGTGGGGACAGGGGAAGTTCTGTCACCTTC | CASSGVSGDRGSSVTF
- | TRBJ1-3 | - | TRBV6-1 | TGTGCCAGCAGTGAAGTGGGGGCAGATCTCTCTGGAAACACCATATATTTT | CASSEVGADLSGNTIYF
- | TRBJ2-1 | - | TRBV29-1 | TGCAGCGTAGAGACAAGTTACAATGAGCAGTTCTTC | CSVETSYNEQFF
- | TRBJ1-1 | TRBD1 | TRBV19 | TGTGCCAGTAGGCCACCGGGACAGGGGAACACTGAAGCTTTCTTT | CASRPPGQGNTEAFF
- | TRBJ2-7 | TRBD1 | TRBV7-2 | TGTGCCAGCAGCTTAACAGGGGGGAGCTCCTACGAGCAGTACTTC | CASSLTGGSSYEQYF
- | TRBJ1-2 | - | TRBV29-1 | TGCAGCGTTGACGGGGGAGAGGGCTACACCTTC | CSVDGGEGYTF
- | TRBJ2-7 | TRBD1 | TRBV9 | TGTGCCAGCAGCCAAGACAGGGGCGTACCCTACGAGCAGTACTTC | CASSQDRGVPYEQYF
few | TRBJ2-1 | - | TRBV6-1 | TGTGCCAGCAAGGCGACTAGGAATGAGCAGTTCTTC | CASKATRNEQFF
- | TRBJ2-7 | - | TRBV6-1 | TGTGCCAGCGGTAAGACAGAGGAACTTGGGCAGTACTTC | CASGKTEELGQYF
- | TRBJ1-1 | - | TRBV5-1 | TGCGCCAGCAGCTTGCAACCGGTGAACACTGAAGCTTTCTTT | CASSLQPVNTEAFF
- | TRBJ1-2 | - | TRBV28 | TGTGCCAGCAGTTTGATTCTTTCTCATAGAAACTATGGCTACACCTTC | CASSLILSHRNYGYTF
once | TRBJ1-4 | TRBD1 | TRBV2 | TGTGCCAGTATGCTACAGGGGGCTAATGAAAAACTGTTTTTT | CASMLQGANEKLFF
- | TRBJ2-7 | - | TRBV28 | TGTGCCAGCAGTCGGACAGTAGACTACGAGCAGTACTTC | CASSRTVDYEQYF
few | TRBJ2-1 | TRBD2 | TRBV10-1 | TGCGCCAACTCTAGCGGGGGGGGCAATGAGCAGTTCTTC | CANSSGGGNEQFF
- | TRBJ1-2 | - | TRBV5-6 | TGTGCCAGCAGCTTGTATCCGGGGGTGGCCTATGGCTACACCTTC | CASSLYPGVAYGYTF
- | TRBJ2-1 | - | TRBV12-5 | TGTGCTAGTGGTTTGCATTTCGGGAATGAGCAGTTCTTC | CASGLHFGNEQFF
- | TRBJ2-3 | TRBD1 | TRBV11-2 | TGTGCCACCGCCGGGACAGGGAGTACAGATACGCAGTATTTT | CATAGTGSTDTQYF
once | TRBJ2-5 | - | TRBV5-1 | TGCGCCAGCAGCTTCGGACAGCAAGAGACCCAGTACTTC | CASSFGQQETQYF
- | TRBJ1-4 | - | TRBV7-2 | TGTGCCAGCAGGCAACCAGGGGATAAGAGAAAACTGTTTTTT | CASRQPGDKRKLFF
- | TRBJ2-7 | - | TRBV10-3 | TGTGCCATCAGCTCCCCCCTCTTGTCCTACGAGCAGTACTTC | CAISSPLLSYEQYF
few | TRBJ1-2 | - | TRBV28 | TGTGCCAGCCAAGAACCAACAAACTATGGCTACACCTTC | CASQEPTNYGYTF
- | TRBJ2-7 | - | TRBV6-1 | TGTACCAGCAGTGAAGCAGGAGCGAGCTCCTACGAGCAGTACTTC | CTSSEAGASSYEQYF
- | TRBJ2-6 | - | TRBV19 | TGTGCCAGTAGTCCTTACATCTCTGGGGCCAACGTCCTGACTTTC | CASSPYISGANVLTF
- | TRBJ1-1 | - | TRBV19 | TGTGCCAGTAGTCAGGGTCAGAACACTGAAGCTTTCTTT | CASSQGQNTEAFF
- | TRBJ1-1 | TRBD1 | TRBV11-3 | TGTGCCAGCAGCGGCGACAGGGACGGCACTGAAGCTTTCTTT | CASSGDRDGTEAFF
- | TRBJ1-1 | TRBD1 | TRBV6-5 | TGTGCCAGCAGTTCCCGACAGGGGAAAGCTTTCTTT | CASSSRQGKAFF
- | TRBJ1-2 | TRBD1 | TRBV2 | TGTGCCAGCAGATCAGGACAGGGAGCTAACTATGGCTACACCTTC | CASRSGQGANYGYTF
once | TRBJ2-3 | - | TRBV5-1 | TGCGCCAGCAGCTTGCTCGCGGGAAGCACAGATACGCAGTATTTT | CASSLLAGSTDTQYF